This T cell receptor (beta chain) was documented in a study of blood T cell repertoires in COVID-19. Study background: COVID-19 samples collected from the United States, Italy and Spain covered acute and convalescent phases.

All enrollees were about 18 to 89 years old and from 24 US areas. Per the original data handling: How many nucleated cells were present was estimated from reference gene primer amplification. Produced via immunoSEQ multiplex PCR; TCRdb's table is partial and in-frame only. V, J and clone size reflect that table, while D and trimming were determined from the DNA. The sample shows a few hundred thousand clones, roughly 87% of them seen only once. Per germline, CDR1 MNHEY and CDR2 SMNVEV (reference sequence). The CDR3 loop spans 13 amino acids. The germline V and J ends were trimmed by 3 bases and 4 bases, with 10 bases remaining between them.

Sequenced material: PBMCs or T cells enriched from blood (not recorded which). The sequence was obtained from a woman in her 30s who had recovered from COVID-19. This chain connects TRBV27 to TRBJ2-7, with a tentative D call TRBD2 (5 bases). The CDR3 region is CASSFGLLYEQYF. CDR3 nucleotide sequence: TGTGCCAGCAGTTTCGGACTCCTATACGAGCAGTACTTC.